This paragraph covers one T cell receptor (beta chain) sequence. The target antigen is unknown. The CDR3 end falls 3 residues outside the read, so it is completed with the germline J gene. The source of the sample is a study of Tregs in tolerant kidney transplant recipients. About the research overall: The nonmyeloablative bone marrow transplants came from related graft donors, with transient mixed chimerism. Study outcomes and limitations: Findings come from small patient numbers and require larger validation.

Using immunoSEQ multiplex PCR, the repertoire was profiled, and TCRdb retains in-frame clones only, with some absent. The record lists about 52,000 clones, of which the ten most abundant hold about 0.76%. V dropped 3 bases and J dropped 1 base, with 9 bases sitting between them. Germline V lookup: CDR1 SGHTA, CDR2 FQGNSA. The CDR3 totals 14 residues. The receptor comes from a human donor who received a combined kidney and bone marrow transplant. The chain has TRBV7-2 and TRBJ1-1; no reliable D call. This material consisted of CD4+ T cells from blood, taken before the transplant. CDR3 protein: CASSFSGSNTEAFF. Partial CDR3 DNA: TGTGCCAGCAGCTTTAGCGGATCGAACACTGAA.